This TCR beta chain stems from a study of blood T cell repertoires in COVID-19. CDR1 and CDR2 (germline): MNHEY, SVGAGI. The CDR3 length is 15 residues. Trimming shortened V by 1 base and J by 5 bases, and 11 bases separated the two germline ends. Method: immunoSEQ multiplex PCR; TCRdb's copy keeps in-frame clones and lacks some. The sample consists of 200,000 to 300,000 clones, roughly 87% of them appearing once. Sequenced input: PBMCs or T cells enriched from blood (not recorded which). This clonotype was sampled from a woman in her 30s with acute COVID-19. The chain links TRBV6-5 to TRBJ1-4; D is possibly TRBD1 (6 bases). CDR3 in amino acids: CASSYLTGQNEKLFF. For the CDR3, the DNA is TGTGCCAGCAGTTACTTAACGGGACAAAATGAAAAACTGTTTTTT.